The source of this TCR beta chain is a study of Siglec-9 on CD8 T cells in melanoma. To note about this clone: Its target is unknown.

Findings and caveats of the study: An effector memory CD8+ T-cell subset seemingly accumulating in melanoma was reportedly marked and regulated by Siglec-9.

The V and J ends lost 4 bases and 6 bases respectively, with 12 bases between them. Germline values: CDR1 SGHVS, CDR2 FNYEAQ. The length of the CDR3 is 14 residues. Profiling relied on immunoSEQ multiplex PCR, and the TCRdb table lists in-frame clones only, not all of them. The sample lists 25,000 to 30,000 clones, 75% to 90% occurring once. This sequence was found in a human donor in good health. The chain joins TRBV7-6 to TRBJ1-4; D uncertain. What was sequenced was Siglec-9- CD8+ T cells sorted from blood. DNA of the CDR3: TGTGCCAGCAGCTCCGGAGGACGGGATGAAAAACTGTTTTTT. Translation gives CASSSGGRDEKLFF.